One and the same sample provided the 22 T cell receptor beta chains below, sequenced in a study of T cells in Graves' hyperthyroidism and ophthalmopathy. Researchers took RNA transcripts and amplified the TCR beta CDR3 regions from them. Researchers ran a first-round RT-PCR on the TCR CDR3 using the HTBI primer set. TCRdb reanalysed the multiplex PCR reads using MiXCR and keeps one entry per CDR3 protein. The data contain about 410,000 distinct CDR3 sequences, about 15% of them singletons. Sequenced material: blood. These receptors were taken from a man between 18 and 29 years old with Graves' ophthalmopathy.

This clonotype was picked up many times. The chain links TRBV15 to TRBJ2-1; 8 nucleotides align to TRBD1. Per the germline V gene, CDR1 is LNHNV and CDR2 is YYDKDF (reference sequence). With V trimmed by 5 bases and J by 9 bases, 15 bases remained unmatched. The CDR3 covers 16 residues. This chain's CDR3 is CATSRTLDRVESEQFF. CDR3 in DNA: TGTGCCACCAGCCGAACCCTGGACAGGGTAGAGTCTGAGCAGTTCTTC. Using reference TRBV15 and TRBJ2-1 for the parts outside the CDR3, the full variable domain is DAMVIQNPRYQVTQFGKPVTLSCSQTLNHNVMYWYQQKSSQAPKLLFHYYDKDFNNEADTPDNFQSRRPNTSFCFLDIRSPGLGDTAMYLCATSRTLDRVESEQFFGPGTRLTVL.

This clonotype appeared a few times. The gene calls are TRBV9 and TRBJ2-3; D remains ambiguous. V gave up 0 bases and J gave up 3 bases, with 11 bases separating them. Germline CDR1 SGDLS, CDR2 YYNGEE. This CDR3 is built from 15 residues. CDR3 in amino acids: CASSVGVVWTDTQYF. CDR3 coding DNA: TGTGCCAGCAGCGTAGGGGTCGTATGGACAGATACGCAGTATTTT.

This clonotype has more than one count but fewer than ten. This chain links TRBV4-1 with TRBJ2-7; 10 positions agree with TRBD2. Germline assignment: CDR1 MGHRA and CDR2 YSYEKL. Trimming took 1 base from V and 7 from J; bases not matched to a gene: 7. This CDR3 comprises 15 residues. The CDR3 coding sequence is TGCGCCAGCAGCCAAGTCCCGCTAGCGGGAGTTGAGCAGTACTTC. As protein: CASSQVPLAGVEQYF.

This clonotype was seen only a few times. This sequence joins TRBV7-6 and TRBJ2-1, with D perhaps TRBD2 (7 bases). The CDR3 has 16 residues. V shed 1 base and J shed 4 bases, with 14 bases lying between them. The germline gives CDR1 SGHVS, CDR2 FNYEAQ. As DNA, the CDR3 is TGTGCCAGCAGCTTAGGGGGGGGGCCGGAATACAATGAGCAGTTCTTC. It translates to CASSLGGGPEYNEQFF.

This clonotype has a count of ten or more. The chain joins TRBV7-8 to TRBJ1-2; D remains unclear. The CDR3 has 12 amino acids. V was shortened by 5 bases and J by 8 bases, with 12 bases between the two germline ends. CDR1 is SGHVS, CDR2 FQNEAQ, per germline. For the CDR3, the DNA is TGTGCCAGCAGCCCCGGTGACGGCGGCTACACCTTC. Residues: CASSPGDGGYTF. The complete variable domain, with remaining parts taken from reference TRBV7-8 and TRBJ1-2, reads GAGVSQSPRYKVAKRGQDVALRCDPISGHVSLFWYQQALGQGPEFLTYFQNEAQLDKSGLPSDRFFAERPEGSVSTLKIQRTQQEDSAVYLCASSPGDGGYTFGSGTRLTVV.

This clonotype was detected ten times or more. The chain links TRBV7-8 to TRBJ2-5; no clear D gene. This CDR3 is 13 amino acids long. V was trimmed by 2 bases and J by 5 bases, leaving 9 bases between them. Germline CDR1 is SGHVS and CDR2 is FQNEAQ. CDR3 sequence reads: CASSLYSEETQYF. CDR3 coding DNA: TGTGCCAGCAGCTTATACTCTGAGGAGACCCAGTACTTC. Drawing the rest from reference TRBV7-8 and TRBJ2-5, the complete variable domain is GAGVSQSPRYKVAKRGQDVALRCDPISGHVSLFWYQQALGQGPEFLTYFQNEAQLDKSGLPSDRFFAERPEGSVSTLKIQRTQQEDSAVYLCASSLYSEETQYFGPGTRLLVL.

This chain joins TRBV28 and TRBJ2-5, with TRBD2 identical over 9 bases. Germline trimming cut 6 bases from V and 3 bases from J; bases unmatched to any gene: 2. The CDR3 spans 13 residues. The germline V gene has CDR1 MDHEN and CDR2 SYDVKM. The DNA for the CDR3 is TGTGCCAGCAGGGCTAGCGGGAAAGAGACCCAGTACTTC. This gives the protein CASRASGKETQYF. Filled out from reference TRBV28 and TRBJ2-5, the complete variable domain reads DVKVTQSSRYLVKRTGEKVFLECVQDMDHENMFWYRQDPGLGLRLIYFSYDVKMKEKGDIPEGYSVSREKKERFSLILESASTNQTSMYLCASRASGKETQYFGPGTRLLVL.

The CDR3 loop reads CASSFGSAGPKNIQYF. The CDR3 region has the DNA TGTGCCAGCAGTTTTGGGTCCGCGGGGCCAAAAAACATTCAGTACTTC. This rearrangement joins TRBV27 to TRBJ2-4; possibly TRBD2 for D (6 bases). The CDR3 extends over 16 amino acids. CDR1 is MNHEY and CDR2 is SMNVEV in the germline V gene (reference sequence). With 3 bases removed from V and 4 bases from J, the gap between germline ends came to 16 bases.

The chain employs TRBV7-6 and TRBJ1-3, with TRBD1 matching over 9 bases. Germline V gene data show CDR1 as SGHVS and CDR2 as FNYEAQ. The CDR3 length is 18 residues. Germline trimming cut 5 bases from V and 2 bases from J; bases unmatched to any gene: 13. The CDR3: CASSPGTGRISAGNTIYF. CDR3 bases: TGTGCCAGCAGCCCCGGGACAGGGAGGATTAGTGCTGGAAACACCATATATTTT.

This clonotype was recorded at least ten times. This chain links TRBV5-1 with TRBJ1-1, with D possibly being TRBD1 (6 bases). Germline V lookup: CDR1 SGHRS, CDR2 YFSETQ. Between the trimmed V and J ends, which lost 0 bases and 8 bases, there was a span of 14 bases. The CDR3 loop spans 14 amino acids. CDR3 nucleotide sequence: TGCGCCAGCAGCTTGGATCCGGGGGCGAACGAAGCTTTCTTT. Translation gives CASSLDPGANEAFF.

The V call is TRBV4-1, the J call TRBJ2-7; 16 positions match TRBD2. The CDR3 totals 19 residues. V shed 4 bases and J 4 bases; nucleotides not matched to a gene: 13. CDR1 MGHRA and CDR2 YSYEKL come from the germline V gene. The CDR3 DNA follows: TGCGCCAGCAGCCCCATGGGACTAGCGGGAGGGATGAGTAAATACGAGCAGTACTTC. Translated: CASSPMGLAGGMSKYEQYF.

This clonotype was seen many times. V and J are TRBV3-1 and TRBJ2-5; D ambiguous. Germline CDR1 LGHDT, CDR2 YNNKEL (reference sequence). The CDR3 sequence is 13 residues long. Trimming shortened V by 2 bases and J by 0 bases, and 4 bases separated the two germline ends. CDR3 bases: TGTGCCAGCAGCCAATCAAACCAAGAGACCCAGTACTTC. Translating it yields CASSQSNQETQYF.

V usage is TRBV27 and J usage is TRBJ1-4; 9 bases align to TRBD1. V trimming: 6 bases; J trimming: 8 bases; junction bases outside the gene matches: 7. Germline CDR1 and CDR2: MNHEY and SMNVEV (reference sequence). This CDR3 contains 14 residues. In nucleotides, the CDR3 is TGTGCCAGCAGGCCGACAGGGGGTAGCGAAAAACTGTTTTTT. This gives the protein CASRPTGGSEKLFF. The variable domain in full, with the rest retrieved from reference TRBV27 and TRBJ1-4, is EAQVTQNPRYLITVTGKKLTVTCSQNMNHEYMSWYRQDPGLGLRQIYYSMNVEVTDKGDVPEGYKVSRKEKRNFPLILESPSPNQTSLYFCASRPTGGSEKLFFGSGTQLSVL.

This clonotype has a count of ten or more. This chain uses TRBV9 with TRBJ2-7; D uncertain. The CDR3 has 13 residues. Germline-derived CDR1 and CDR2 are SGDLS and YYNGEE. V lost 0 bases to trimming and J lost 3 bases, with 7 bases between them. CDR3 sequence (DNA): TGTGCCAGCAGCGTAGGAGGCAGCTACGAGCAGTACTTC. Protein: CASSVGGSYEQYF. The full variable domain, in which reference TRBV9 and TRBJ2-7 provide the parts outside the CDR3, is DSGVTQTPKHLITATGQRVTLRCSPRSGDLSVYWYQQSLDQGLQFLIQYYNGEERAKGNILERFSAQQFPDLHSELNLSSLELGDSALYFCASSVGGSYEQYFGPGTRLTVT.

This clonotype was seen ten or more times. The rearrangement joins TRBV20-1 to TRBJ2-3, with unresolved D. The germline CDR1 and CDR2 sequences are DFQATT and SNEGSKA (reference sequence). The length of the CDR3 is 13 residues. V was shortened by 6 bases and J by 2 bases, with 12 bases between the two germline ends. The CDR3 nucleotides read TGCAGTGCCCCCGGAGAGGCCACAGATACGCAGTATTTT. Translating it yields CSAPGEATDTQYF.

This clonotype occurred many times. Here the CDR3 reads CATSSWGEGGLDTQYF. DNA for the CDR3: TGTGCCACCAGTTCTTGGGGCGAGGGGGGTTTGGATACGCAGTATTTT. The chain links TRBV24-1 to TRBJ2-3; either TRBD1 or TRBD2 may fit D (6 bases each). The CDR3 loop spans 16 amino acids. Germline assignment: CDR1 KGHDR and CDR2 SFDVKD. V was trimmed by 6 bases and J by 6 bases, leaving 21 bases between them.

This clonotype was seen at least ten times. This chain joins TRBV2 and TRBJ2-5; 10 positions agree with TRBD1. Germline CDR1 reads SNHLY; CDR2 reads FYNNEI. The CDR3 extends over 16 amino acids. J was trimmed by 4 bases and V by 7 bases; bases with no gene match: 12. The CDR3 nucleotides read TGTGCCAGCACCGGACAGGGGGTCTCAAGGGGAGAGACCCAGTACTTC. This translates into CASTGQGVSRGETQYF. Variable domain in full (rest from reference TRBV2 and TRBJ2-5): EPEVTQTPSHQVTQMGQEVILRCVPISNHLYFYWYRQILGQKVEFLVSFYNNEISEKSEIFDDQFSVERPDGSNFTLKIRSTKLEDSAMYFCASTGQGVSRGETQYFGPGTRLLVL.

The chain couples TRBV6-6 to TRBJ2-3; no clear D gene. The CDR3 spans 12 residues. The V end lost 1 base, the J end lost 4 bases, and 3 bases lay between the germline ends. Per the germline V gene, CDR1 is MNHNY and CDR2 is SVGAGI (reference sequence). DNA for the CDR3: TGTGCCAGCAGTTACTTAGCAGATACGCAGTATTTT. Amino acids: CASSYLADTQYF.

This clonotype was detected ten times or more. V and J are TRBV6-1 and TRBJ1-4; D not resolved. This CDR3 comprises 14 residues. Germline assignment: CDR1 MNHNS and CDR2 SASEGT. The V gene lost 2 bases and the J gene lost 8 bases, with 12 bases spanning the gap. CDR3 amino acids: CASSEWMKREKLFF. CDR3 bases: TGTGCCAGCAGTGAATGGATGAAGAGGGAAAAACTGTTTTTT.

There are many counts of this clonotype. This chain uses TRBV12-3 or TRBV12-4 with TRBJ2-3; the match to TRBD2 covers 8 bases. The CDR3 loop spans 14 amino acids. V shed 6 bases and J 4 bases; nucleotides not matched to a gene: 6. Here the CDR3 reads CASSPGLASDTQYF. The CDR3 DNA follows: TGTGCCAGCAGCCCCGGACTAGCCTCAGATACGCAGTATTTT.

This clonotype was recorded at least ten times. V is TRBV11-3 and J is TRBJ2-1; D tentatively fits TRBD1 or TRBD2 (6 bases each). This CDR3 is built from 13 residues. Trimming shortened V by 3 bases and J by 8 bases, and 11 bases separated the two germline ends. Germline loops: CDR1 SGHNT, CDR2 YENEEA. The CDR3 region is CASSLTGADEQFF. CDR3 DNA sequence: TGTGCCAGCAGCTTGACGGGGGCCGATGAGCAGTTCTTC.

This clonotype was counted only a few times. A much larger clone differs by one base, so this may be a read error. V is TRBV12-3 or TRBV12-4 and J is TRBJ1-2, with D possibly matching TRBD1 (6 bases). The CDR3 runs to 16 residues. The V and J ends lost 11 bases and 3 bases respectively, with 25 bases between them. The CDR3 is CAVSGGRAYLDYGYTF. For the CDR3, the DNA is TGTGCCGTTAGCGGGGGCAGAGCTTACCTTGACTATGGCTACACCTTC.